The entry that follows covers one T cell receptor (beta chain) sequence. The data were taken from a study of control samples from healthy donors and cancer patients. The germline V and J ends were trimmed by 0 bases and 2 bases, with 11 bases remaining between them. The CDR3 runs 15 residues. The V gene's germline CDR1 is LGHDT and CDR2 YNNKEL (reference sequence). TCRdb keeps only in-frame clones here, not all; method: immunoSEQ multiplex PCR. The sample includes more than 110,000 clones, 80% to 95% of them seen just once. The rearrangement uses TRBV3-1 (or the pseudogene TRBV3-2) and TRBJ2-7; unclear D gene. The TCR was taken from a man aged 25-45 years in good health. The sequenced sample consisted of blood. The CDR3, as DNA: TGTGCCAGCAGCCAAGATGTGTCGACCACCTACGAGCAGTACTTC. It is translated as CASSQDVSTTYEQYF.